The subject of this entry is one T cell receptor beta chain. No antigen is known for it. Starting from 450 to 500 ng of total RNA, TCR beta cDNA was produced with a primer in the constant region. Amplification in three nested multiplex PCR rounds with slightly modified ARM-PCR gave rise to TCR beta libraries. MiXCR was run by TCRdb on the multiplex PCR reads, yielding one entry per CDR3 protein. The repertoire includes tens of thousands of distinct CDR3 sequences, around 72% of them detected once, and about 18% sits in the top ten. This sample was included in a study of tumor-infiltrating lymphocytes in primary liver carcinoma. Study-wide points: Pairs comparing tumor with adjacent tissue or blood overlapped less than pairs drawn from tumor regions.

Extraction of RNA together with DNA used roughly 19-32 mg of unsorted bulk tissue. Input material: liver tumor tissue from sampling region 2. As to subset: tumor region T2, inferior pole. The receptor was isolated from a man aged 35-49 years with primary liver carcinoma and hepatitis B virus infection.

The CDR3 is CASSFLGRGNTEAFF. CDR3 nucleotide sequence: TGTGCCAGCAGCTTCCTAGGCAGGGGGAACACTGAAGCTTTCTTT. The chain couples TRBV5-6 to TRBJ1-1; D is perhaps TRBD1 (6 bases). The CDR3 has 15 residues. The ends were cut back, 2 bases at V and 1 base at J, with 12 bases in the middle. Looked up from germline, CDR1 is SGHDT and CDR2 is YYEEEE. Drawing the rest from reference TRBV5-6 and TRBJ1-1, the complete variable domain is DAGVTQSPTHLIKTRGQQVTLRCSPKSGHDTVSWYQQALGQGPQFIFQYYEEEERQRGNFPDRFSGHQFPNYSSELNVNALLLGDSALYLCASSFLGRGNTEAFFGQGTRLTVV.